The T cell receptor beta chain described here comes from a study of T cell repertoires in ileal Crohn's disease. Study-wide context: About half of patients got postoperative therapy: about a dozen thiopurines, 18 anti-TNF.

The CDR3 is 13 amino acids. V was trimmed by 0 bases and J by 9 bases, leaving 9 bases between them. Per germline, CDR1 MNHNY and CDR2 SVGAGI (reference sequence). As concerns this clone: Antigen specificity is unknown.

TCRdb's copy holds only in-frame clones and misses some; the assay was immunoSEQ multiplex PCR. The sample shows some 5,100 clones, 82% of them seen only once. Adults with ileal or ileocolonic Crohn's disease and an indication for resection were eligible. Findings and limits, study-wide: High-frequency clones were more common in sorted CD8 than CD4 cells. Clonality above 26.8% at surgery always came with endoscopic recurrence.

The source material was ileal tissue. This receptor was taken from an adult with Crohn's disease. This rearrangement joins TRBV6-6 to TRBJ1-5; perhaps TRBD1 as D (5 bases). CDR3 bases: TGTGCCAGCAGTTACTCCGGGGACCGGCCCCAGCATTTT. The encoded protein is CASSYSGDRPQHF.